This T cell receptor (beta chain) emerged from a study of vaccination and CD4 T cells after COVID-19. The CDR3 length is 12 residues. The V end lost 4 bases, the J end lost 7 bases, and 8 bases lay between the germline ends. Oncomine TCR Beta short-read sequencing was applied to DNA from cultured CD4+ T cells. One entry per CDR3 protein results from TCRdb running MiXCR on the PCR reads. The sample consists of 15,000 to 20,000 distinct CDR3 sequences, 50% to 60% of them appearing once. Described treatment: approximately 9-day PBMC culture with coronavirus spike peptide pools or control peptides (ViraFEST assay). Concerning this clonotype: Its antigen is unidentified.

This clonotype was sampled from a human donor who had recovered from COVID-19. The V call is TRBV12-3 or TRBV12-4, the J call TRBJ1-5; D gene unclear. The specimen was CD4+ T cells from blood, cultured in vitro, collected after SARS-CoV-2 vaccination. The CDR3 spells CASSSTGQPQHF. The CDR3, as DNA: TGTGCCAGCAGTTCTACGGGACAGCCCCAGCATTTT.